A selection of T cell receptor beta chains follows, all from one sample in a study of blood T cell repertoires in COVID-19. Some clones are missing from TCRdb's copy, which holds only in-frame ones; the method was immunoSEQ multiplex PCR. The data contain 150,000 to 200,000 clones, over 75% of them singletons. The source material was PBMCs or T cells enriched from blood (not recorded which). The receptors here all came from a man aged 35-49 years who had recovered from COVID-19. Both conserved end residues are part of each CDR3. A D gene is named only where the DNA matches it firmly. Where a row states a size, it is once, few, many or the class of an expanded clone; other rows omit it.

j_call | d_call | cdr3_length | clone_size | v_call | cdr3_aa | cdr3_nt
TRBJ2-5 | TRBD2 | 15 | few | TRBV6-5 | CASRIGGGREETQYF | TGTGCCAGCCGCATCGGCGGGGGAAGGGAAGAGACCCAGTACTTC
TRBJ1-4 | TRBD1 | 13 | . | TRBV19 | CASRQGAREKLFF | TGTGCCAGCCGACAGGGGGCTAGGGAAAAACTGTTTTTT
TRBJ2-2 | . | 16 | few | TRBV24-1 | CATSGHRETNTGELFF | TGTGCCACCAGTGGTCACCGGGAAACGAACACCGGGGAGCTGTTTTTT
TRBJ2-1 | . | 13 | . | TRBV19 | CASSRSDNNEQFF | TGTGCCAGTAGTAGGTCAGACAACAATGAGCAGTTCTTC
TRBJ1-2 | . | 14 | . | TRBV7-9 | CASSPGVANYGYTF | TGTGCCAGCAGCCCAGGGGTGGCTAACTATGGCTACACCTTC
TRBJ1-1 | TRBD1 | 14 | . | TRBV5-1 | CASSPDRGYAEAFF | TGCGCCAGCAGCCCGGACAGGGGATATGCTGAAGCTTTCTTT
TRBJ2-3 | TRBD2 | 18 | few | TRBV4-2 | CASSRNPSSGGYTDTQYF | TGTGCCAGCAGCCGGAACCCGAGCAGCGGGGGGTACACAGATACGCAGTATTTT
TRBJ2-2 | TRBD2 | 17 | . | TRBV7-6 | CASSLVEAGGLTGELFF | TGTGCCAGCAGCCTTGTAGAGGCGGGGGGATTAACCGGGGAGCTGTTTTTT
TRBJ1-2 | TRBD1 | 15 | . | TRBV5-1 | CASRNRGGAGDGYTF | TGCGCCAGCAGGAACCGAGGGGGCGCCGGGGATGGCTACACCTTC
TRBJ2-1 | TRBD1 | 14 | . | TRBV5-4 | CASSPQGAGNEQFF | TGTGCCAGCAGCCCACAGGGGGCGGGTAATGAGCAGTTCTTC
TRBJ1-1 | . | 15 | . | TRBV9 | CASSPGGALNTEAFF | TGTGCCAGCAGCCCCGGCGGGGCCTTGAACACTGAAGCTTTCTTT
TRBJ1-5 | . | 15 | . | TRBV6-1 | CASSEFVEGNQPQHF | TGTGCCAGCAGTGAATTTGTAGAGGGCAATCAGCCCCAGCATTTT
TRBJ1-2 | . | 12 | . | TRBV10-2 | CASSEGAGGYTF | TGCGCCAGCAGTGAGGGGGCTGGCGGCTACACCTTC
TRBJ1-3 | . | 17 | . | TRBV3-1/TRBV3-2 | CASSQAIVLTSGNTIYF | TGTGCCAGCAGCCAAGCCATAGTCCTAACCTCTGGAAACACCATATATTTT
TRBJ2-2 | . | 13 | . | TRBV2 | CASRPTGGGELFF | TGTGCCAGCAGACCGACAGGAGGCGGGGAGCTGTTTTTT
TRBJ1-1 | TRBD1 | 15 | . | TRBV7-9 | CASSTTTGGAGKAFF | TGTGCCAGCAGCACGACGACAGGGGGCGCGGGTAAAGCTTTCTTT
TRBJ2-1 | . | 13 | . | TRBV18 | CASSPLQENEQFF | TGTGCCAGCTCACCACTTCAAGAGAATGAGCAGTTCTTC
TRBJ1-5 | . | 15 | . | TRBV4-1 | CASSQERQSNQPQHF | TGCGCCAGCAGCCAAGAGAGACAAAGCAATCAGCCCCAGCATTTT
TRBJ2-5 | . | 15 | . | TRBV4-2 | CASSQDLGGQETQYF | TGTGCCAGCAGCCAAGATCTTGGAGGGCAAGAGACCCAGTACTTC
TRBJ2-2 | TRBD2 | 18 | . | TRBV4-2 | CASSQDPLAGGRTGELFF | TGTGCCAGCAGCCAAGACCCCCTAGCGGGGGGCCGAACCGGGGAGCTGTTTTTT
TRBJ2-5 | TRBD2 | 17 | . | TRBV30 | CAWSITTGQRGLETQYF | TGTGCCTGGAGTATCACGACAGGACAGCGGGGGTTAGAGACCCAGTACTTC
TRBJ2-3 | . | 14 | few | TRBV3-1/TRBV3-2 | CASSSSPEEGVQYF | TGTGCCAGCAGCTCCTCGCCCGAGGAAGGTGTGCAGTATTTT
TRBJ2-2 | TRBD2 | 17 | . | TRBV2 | CASSDPLAGANTGELFF | TGTGCCAGCAGTGATCCCCTAGCGGGGGCGAACACCGGGGAGCTGTTTTTT
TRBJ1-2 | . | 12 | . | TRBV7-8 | CASSPISYGYTF | TGTGCCAGCAGCCCAATTAGTTATGGCTACACCTTC
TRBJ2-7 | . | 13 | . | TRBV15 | CATSSPPGYEQYF | TGTGCCACCAGCAGCCCCCCGGGATACGAGCAGTACTTC
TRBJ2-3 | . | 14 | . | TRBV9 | CASSANTGTDTQYF | TGTGCCAGCAGCGCCAATACGGGCACAGATACGCAGTATTTT
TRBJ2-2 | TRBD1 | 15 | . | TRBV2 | CASSSQGAGTGELFF | TGTGCCAGCTCGTCACAGGGGGCGGGCACCGGGGAGCTGTTTTTT
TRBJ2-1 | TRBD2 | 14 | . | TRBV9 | CASSAGTTYNEQFF | TGTGCCAGCAGCGCCGGGACTACCTACAATGAGCAGTTCTTC
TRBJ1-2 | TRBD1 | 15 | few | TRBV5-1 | CASSLVSGTGGGYTF | TGCGCCAGCAGCTTGGTATCCGGGACAGGGGGAGGCTACACCTTC
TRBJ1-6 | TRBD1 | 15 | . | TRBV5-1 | CASSLAWTGSSPLHF | TGCGCCAGCAGCTTGGCGTGGACAGGGAGTTCACCCCTCCACTTT
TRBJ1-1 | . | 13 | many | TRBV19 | CATTSFLNTEAFF | TGTGCCACTACGTCCTTCTTGAACACTGAAGCTTTCTTT
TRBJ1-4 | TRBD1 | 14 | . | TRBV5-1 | CASSLGQTNEKLFF | TGCGCCAGCAGCCTGGGACAGACTAATGAAAAACTGTTTTTT